The 9 T cell receptor beta chains below were found in one sample sequenced in a study of cytomegalovirus exposure and HLA in healthy donors. The study ran its PCR with 60 Vbeta and 13 Jbeta primers. Profiled with immunoSEQ multiplex PCR; TCRdb holds only in-frame clones, not every one. Of about 150,000 clones listed, 75% to 90% were seen once; the top ten hold 1.5% to 1.9%. Input material: PBMCs. Every receptor here comes from a man aged 40-49 years in good health and CMV-seronegative.

The V call is TRBV30, the J call TRBJ1-3; 8 bases line up with TRBD1. Losses at the gene ends were 1 base for V and 0 bases for J; bases not matched to a gene: 5. The CDR3 is 16 amino acids. The germline V gene has CDR1 GTSNPN and CDR2 SVGIG (reference sequence). The CDR3 region is CAWSAGQGFSGNTIYF. CDR3 nucleotides: TGTGCCTGGAGTGCCGGACAGGGTTTCTCTGGAAACACCATATATTTT.

V is TRBV18 and J is TRBJ2-1; 16 bases agree with TRBD2. The germline V gene has CDR1 KGHSH and CDR2 LQKENI. The CDR3 spans 18 residues. The junction had 12 bases not matched to a gene; V was cut back by 5 bases and J by 8 bases. CDR3 sequence: CASSKGLAGGPLSYEQFF. In nucleotides, the CDR3 is TGTGCCAGCTCAAAGGGACTAGCGGGGGGGCCCCTCTCGTATGAGCAGTTCTTC.

The chain couples TRBV7-9 to TRBJ2-5; 7 bases agree with TRBD2. Germline trimming cut 1 base from V and 4 bases from J; bases unmatched to any gene: 9. This CDR3 region has 16 residues. The germline gives CDR1 SEHNR, CDR2 FQNEAQ (reference sequence). CDR3 region: CASSLVAGAGLETQYF. The CDR3 DNA sequence: TGTGCCAGCAGCTTAGTGGCGGGAGCAGGGCTAGAGACCCAGTACTTC.

The chain uses TRBV6-5 and TRBJ1-1; no firm D call. CDR3 length equals 14 residues. Germline CDR1 and CDR2: MNHEY and SVGAGI. Deletions cut 2 bases from V and 1 base from J, with 8 bases between. CDR3: CASSYRVGNTEAFF. As DNA, the CDR3 is TGTGCCAGCAGTTACCGGGTGGGGAACACTGAAGCTTTCTTT.

The V and J genes are TRBV9 and TRBJ2-3; 8 bases match TRBD2. Germline loops: CDR1 SGDLS, CDR2 YYNGEE. This CDR3 is built from 16 residues. V shed 0 bases and J 11 bases; nucleotides not matched to a gene: 14. CDR3 sequence (DNA): TGTGCCAGCAGCGTAGAGGGAGCGGGGGCCGTCGGTAAGCAGTATTTT. Protein: CASSVEGAGAVGKQYF.

The chain links TRBV5-8 to TRBJ2-1; 12 nucleotides agree with TRBD2. The junction had 8 bases not matched to a gene; V was cut back by 4 bases and J by 3 bases. Germline assignment: CDR1 SGHTS and CDR2 YDEGEE. The CDR3 totals 17 residues. CDR3 in amino acids: CASSRLPGLAGYNEQFF. In DNA, the CDR3 is TGTGCCAGCAGCCGACTTCCGGGACTAGCGGGCTACAATGAGCAGTTCTTC.

This chain uses TRBV19 with TRBJ2-1; 12 bases map to TRBD2. The junction had 3 bases not matched to a gene; V was cut back by 5 bases and J by 4 bases. The CDR3 extends over 15 amino acids. Germline V gene data show CDR1 as LNHDA and CDR2 as SQIVND (reference sequence). CDR3 nucleotide sequence: TGTGCCAGTAGTTTAGGACTAGCGGGATACAATGAGCAGTTCTTC. Residues: CASSLGLAGYNEQFF.

This clone has only a few counts. The chain uses TRBV4-3 and TRBJ2-2; unclear D gene. The V gene's germline CDR1 is LGHNA and CDR2 YSLEER. The germline V and J ends were trimmed by 0 bases and 1 base, with 3 bases remaining between them. This CDR3 comprises 14 residues. The CDR3 DNA follows: TGCGCCAGCAGCCAAGACCAGAACACCGGGGAGCTGTTTTTT. Its translation is CASSQDQNTGELFF.

The V call is TRBV30, the J call TRBJ1-1; 9 nucleotides match TRBD1. This CDR3 has 14 amino acids. Trimming at V came to 5 bases and at J to 3 bases, leaving 7 bases not matched to a gene. CDR1 and CDR2 from the germline V gene are GTSNPN and SVGIG (reference sequence). The chain's CDR3 is CAWGSGTGHTEAFF. CDR3 bases: TGTGCCTGGGGTTCCGGGACAGGGCACACTGAAGCTTTCTTT.